This is a list of T cell receptor beta chains from one sample in a study of blood T cell repertoires in COVID-19. Produced via immunoSEQ multiplex PCR; TCRdb's table is partial and in-frame only. The data hold 150,000 to 200,000 clones, with approximately 85% observed a single time. The sequenced sample consisted of peripheral blood. These TCRs come from a woman between 55 and 75 years old with acute or convalescent COVID-19. Each CDR3 is given with its conserved first and last residue. The D gene is left open where the match is weak. The size entry is marked missing in some rows and otherwise reads once, few, many or a size class.

D,V,size,J,DNA,CDR3
-,TRBV6-5,once,TRBJ1-1,TGTGCCAGCGGGTCAGGACTGATGAACACTGAAGCTTTCTTT,CASGSGLMNTEAFF
TRBD2,TRBV24-1,-,TRBJ2-1,TGTGCCACCAGTGATTTGATGACTAGCGGGAAGGGTACCAATGAGCAGTTCTTC,CATSDLMTSGKGTNEQFF
TRBD2,TRBV2,once,TRBJ2-1,TGTGCCAGCAGTGACCCCGCAGGGACTAGCGTCTACAATGAGCAGTTCTTC,CASSDPAGTSVYNEQFF
-,TRBV30,-,TRBJ2-2,TGTGCCTGGAGTGTACCACAGGCTGGACGCACCGGGGAGCTGTTTTTT,CAWSVPQAGRTGELFF
-,TRBV28,-,TRBJ1-1,TGTGCCACCCTATTATCCCAGGGATCTGAAGCTTTCTTT,CATLLSQGSEAFF
-,TRBV20-1,-,TRBJ1-1,TGCAGTGCTAGCCGGTCCACTGAAGCTTTCTTT,CSASRSTEAFF
TRBD1,TRBV6-6,-,TRBJ1-5,TGTGCCAGCAGTTACGGACAGGATAGCAATCAGCCCCAGCATTTT,CASSYGQDSNQPQHF
-,TRBV7-8,-,TRBJ1-4,TGTGCCAGCAGCTTAGCAATCGTACAGGGCAATGAAAAACTGTTTTTT,CASSLAIVQGNEKLFF
-,TRBV9,-,TRBJ1-1,TGTGCCAGCAGCGTAGATGGTCACGGGAACACTGAAGCTTTCTTT,CASSVDGHGNTEAFF
-,TRBV5-4,-,TRBJ1-1,TGTGCCAGCGGGAGAGGGGGAAACACTGAAGCTTTCTTT,CASGRGGNTEAFF
-,TRBV19,-,TRBJ2-7,TGTGCCAGTAGTAAGGTAGCGGATTCCTACGAGCAGTACTTC,CASSKVADSYEQYF
-,TRBV10-3,-,TRBJ1-2,TGTGCCATCTGGCAGGGGAGTGCATCCTATGGCTACACCTTC,CAIWQGSASYGYTF
-,TRBV21-1,-,TRBJ1-2,TGTGCCGGGCGATTCAAGAGCGGCTACACCTTC,CAGRFKSGYTF
-,TRBV27,-,TRBJ2-7,TGTGCCAGCAGTTTCTCCCAGGGCGTTGTCTCCTACGAGCAGTACTTC,CASSFSQGVVSYEQYF
-,TRBV6-5,-,TRBJ2-1,TGTGCCAGCAGCCCGATCGGAGAGCGGTTGAATGAGCAGTTCTTC,CASSPIGERLNEQFF
TRBD1,TRBV6-5,-,TRBJ1-2,TGTGCCAGTCTACAGGGGGTCGGGGGTGGCTACACCTTC,CASLQGVGGGYTF
-,TRBV9,-,TRBJ1-6,TGTGCCAGCAGCGTAGGAGGGAAAGGATATAATTCACCCCTCCACTTT,CASSVGGKGYNSPLHF
TRBD1,TRBV7-8,-,TRBJ1-5,TGTGCCAGCAGCTTAGGGGTACAGGGGGTTCAGCCCCAGCATTTT,CASSLGVQGVQPQHF
TRBD1,TRBV19,-,TRBJ1-3,TGTGCCAGTAGGAACAGGGGGTCTGGAAACACCATATATTTT,CASRNRGSGNTIYF
TRBD1,TRBV19,-,TRBJ1-5,TGTGCCAGTAGTATTGGGGGACAGAGCAATCAGCCCCAGCATTTT,CASSIGGQSNQPQHF
-,TRBV25-1,-,TRBJ1-3,TGTGCCAGCAGTCGGGCGGGGCTCAACACCATATATTTT,CASSRAGLNTIYF
TRBD1,TRBV28,once,TRBJ1-4,TGTGCCAGCAGTAACGACAGGGGTAATGAAAAACTGTTTTTT,CASSNDRGNEKLFF
-,TRBV7-8,-,TRBJ1-6,TGTGCCAGCAGCCGACGGGATCGGAATTCACCCCTCCACTTT,CASSRRDRNSPLHF
-,TRBV6-5,-,TRBJ1-6,TGTGCCAGCAGCTATCTCGACCAGTCGGGTTCACCCCTCCACTTT,CASSYLDQSGSPLHF
TRBD2,TRBV2,-,TRBJ2-1,TGTGCCAGCAGTAGGACTAGCGGCTACTCCTACAATGAGCAGTTCTTC,CASSRTSGYSYNEQFF
TRBD2,TRBV6-2/TRBV6-3,-,TRBJ2-1,TGTGCCAGCAGTTACTCTAGTACTAGCGGGATTTACAATGAGCAGTTCTTC,CASSYSSTSGIYNEQFF
-,TRBV28,once,TRBJ1-2,TGTGCCAGCAGTTTCGGGGGGAATTATGGCTACACCTTC,CASSFGGNYGYTF
-,TRBV27,-,TRBJ1-2,TGTGCCAGCTACGACACTCTCGGATTCTATGGCTACACCTTC,CASYDTLGFYGYTF
TRBD2,TRBV5-1,-,TRBJ2-1,TGCGCCAGCAGCTTACAAGCGGGAGGGTACAATGAGCAGTTCTTC,CASSLQAGGYNEQFF
TRBD1,TRBV30,-,TRBJ1-3,TGTGCCTGGAGCTCCGGACAGGGTAAAAACACCATATATTTT,CAWSSGQGKNTIYF
-,TRBV19,-,TRBJ1-6,TGTGCCAGTAGTATTGAATCGGGGAATTCACCCCTCCACTTT,CASSIESGNSPLHF
-,TRBV3-1/TRBV3-2,-,TRBJ1-1,TGTGCCAGCAGCCAAGATCGGGACACTGAAGCTTTCTTT,CASSQDRDTEAFF
TRBD2,TRBV10-2,-,TRBJ2-3,TGCGCCAGCAGTGCCCCCGAATCAGCGGGGGATGATACGCAGTATTTT,CASSAPESAGDDTQYF
TRBD1,TRBV7-8,-,TRBJ1-5,TGTGCCAGCAGCTACAGGGGTAGGCAGCCCCAGCATTTT,CASSYRGRQPQHF
TRBD1,TRBV7-9,-,TRBJ1-2,TGTGCCAGCAGCTTAGGAGGCGCAGGGGGCCAAAACTATGGCTACACCTTC,CASSLGGAGGQNYGYTF
-,TRBV9,-,TRBJ1-2,TGTGCCAGCAGCGACCCCGGAGCCGGAGAAATTGGCTACACCTTC,CASSDPGAGEIGYTF
TRBD1,TRBV5-1,-,TRBJ2-1,TGCGCCAGCAGCTTGATGACAGGGGTGGGGAATGAGCAGTTCTTC,CASSLMTGVGNEQFF
TRBD2,TRBV5-1,once,TRBJ2-1,TGCGCCAGCAGCCCTGGACTAGCTTACAATGAGCAGTTCTTC,CASSPGLAYNEQFF
TRBD1,TRBV19,-,TRBJ1-2,TGTGCCAGTAGTATGTCAGGGGGAGTTTTTGGCTACACCTTC,CASSMSGGVFGYTF
-,TRBV3-1/TRBV3-2,few,TRBJ2-7,TGTGCCAGCAGCCAAGTTGGGGCCGAGCAGTACTTC,CASSQVGAEQYF
TRBD2,TRBV11-2,-,TRBJ2-1,TGTGCCAGCAGCTCCACTAGCGGTGAGCAGTTCTTC,CASSSTSGEQFF
TRBD2,TRBV5-1,-,TRBJ2-1,TGCGCCAGCAGCTTGGAAGCCGCTAGCGGGAGTGGGTACAATGAGCAGTTCTTC,CASSLEAASGSGYNEQFF
-,TRBV7-2,once,TRBJ1-6,TGTGCCAGCAGCTTAGTCCCAGGGTTGGGCAATTCACCCCTCCACTTT,CASSLVPGLGNSPLHF
-,TRBV19,-,TRBJ1-2,TGTGCCAGTACCTCAATCTCGACGGGTCCGTCGAGTGACTATGGCTACACCTTC,CASTSISTGPSSDYGYTF
-,TRBV19,-,TRBJ2-4,TGTGCCAGTAGAAGAGAGGTCGGGAACATTCAGTACTTC,CASRREVGNIQYF
-,TRBV2,-,TRBJ2-1,TGTGCCAGCACGATCGCCCGGCGGGCGCTTTACAATGAGCAGTTCTTC,CASTIARRALYNEQFF
-,TRBV15,-,TRBJ1-4,TGTGCCACCAGCAGCTCCCCTAGGGGCAATGAAAAACTGTTTTTT,CATSSSPRGNEKLFF
-,TRBV19,-,TRBJ1-1,TGTGCCAGCTTTCGTTCGGGGAACACTGAAGCTTTCTTT,CASFRSGNTEAFF
TRBD2,TRBV7-2,-,TRBJ2-1,TGTGCCAGCAGCTGGGGACTAGCGGGACTTAGGGGCAATGAGCAGTTCTTC,CASSWGLAGLRGNEQFF
-,TRBV6-4,-,TRBJ1-5,TGTGCCAGCAGTGACCGCCTACAGGATTGCAATCAGCCCCAGCATTTT,CASSDRLQDCNQPQHF
-,TRBV5-6,-,TRBJ1-6,TGTGCCAGCAGCTTGGTTGGGAGCTCCTATAATTCACCCCTCCACTTT,CASSLVGSSYNSPLHF
-,TRBV7-8,-,TRBJ2-1,TGTGCCAGCAGCTTAGCCTCCTCATTCTACTCCTACAATGAGCAGTTCTTC,CASSLASSFYSYNEQFF
-,TRBV21-1,once,TRBJ1-3,TGTGCCAGCAGCAAGGGACAAACCTCTGGAAACACCATATATTTT,CASSKGQTSGNTIYF
-,TRBV9,-,TRBJ2-2,TGTGCCAGCAGCCCAGGGGCAGGGCCAGGGACCGGGGAGCTGTTTTTT,CASSPGAGPGTGELFF
-,TRBV5-4,-,TRBJ1-5,TGTGCCAGCAGCCCCCCCGCCGGGGTCTGGAATCAGCCCCAGCATTTT,CASSPPAGVWNQPQHF
TRBD2,TRBV19,-,TRBJ2-1,TGTGCCAGTAGGACACTAGCGGGAGGGCCGTATGAGCAGTTCTTC,CASRTLAGGPYEQFF
-,TRBV6-2/TRBV6-3,-,TRBJ2-7,TGTGCCAGCAGTTCCCCGTCGCCCCTCGGTTCGCCGTACTTC,CASSSPSPLGSPYF
-,TRBV6-6,few,TRBJ2-7,TGTGCCAGCAGTTCCCCGGGTCGGAGAAACTACGAGCAGTACTTC,CASSSPGRRNYEQYF